The 14 T cell receptor beta chains below come from one sample, sequenced in a study of cytomegalovirus exposure and HLA in healthy donors. The table came from immunoSEQ multiplex PCR; TCRdb's copy has only in-frame clones and leaves some out. The sample shows approximately 180,000 clones, approximately 87% of them seen only once. Sequenced material: PBMCs. The receptors stem from a woman aged 25 to 45 in good health and CMV-seronegative.

The chain combines TRBV5-1 with TRBJ1-2; 10 bases match TRBD1. Losses at the gene ends were 0 bases for V and 1 base for J; bases not matched to a gene: 6. CDR1 and CDR2 from the germline V gene are SGHRS and YFSETQ. The CDR3 spans 17 residues. The CDR3 coding sequence is TGCGCCAGCAGCTTGGACCGGGACAGGGGAATTAACTATGGCTACACCTTC. This codes for CASSLDRDRGINYGYTF.

V usage is TRBV25-1 and J usage is TRBJ1-1; 7 nucleotides align to TRBD1. Germline trimming cut 4 bases from V and 6 bases from J; bases unmatched to any gene: 5. Germline assignment: CDR1 MGHDK and CDR2 SYGVNS. The CDR3 is made up of 13 amino acids. The CDR3 protein is CASSVLTGAEAFF. The CDR3 DNA follows: TGTGCCAGCAGTGTCCTTACAGGGGCTGAAGCTTTCTTT.

V and J are TRBV2 and TRBJ2-7; perhaps TRBD2 as D (6 bases). Germline CDR1 and CDR2: SNHLY and FYNNEI. This CDR3 is built from 12 residues. Trimming took off 7 bases at V and 4 bases at J, with 11 bases between the two ends. In DNA form, the CDR3 reads TGTGCCAGCATCGGGGCGGGGTACGAGCAGTACTTC. It codes for CASIGAGYEQYF.

The DNA for the CDR3 is TGTGCCAGCAGCTTAATCGGTGGTTATAAAGACACCGGGGAGCTGTTTTTT. It codes for CASSLIGGYKDTGELFF. The V and J genes are TRBV7-9 and TRBJ2-2; D gene ambiguous. This CDR3 is built from 17 residues. Germline V gene data show CDR1 as SEHNR and CDR2 as FQNEAQ (reference sequence). The V gene lost 2 bases and the J gene lost 3 bases, with 16 bases spanning the gap.

This sequence joins TRBV5-1 and TRBJ1-6; 7 bases agree with TRBD1. The CDR3 has 17 residues. V shed 1 base, J shed 0 bases, and the junction held 4 bases outside the gene matches. Germline V gives CDR1 SGHRS, CDR2 YFSETQ. This chain's CDR3 is CASSLKTGDSYNSPLHF. As DNA, the CDR3 is TGCGCCAGCAGCTTGAAAACAGGGGACTCCTATAATTCACCCCTCCACTTT.

This clone was recorded a few times. The chain has TRBV6-1 and TRBJ2-3; the match to TRBD2 covers 7 bases. The germline V gene encodes CDR1 MNHNS and CDR2 SASEGT. With V trimmed by 8 bases and J by 3 bases, 5 bases remained unmatched. The CDR3 extends over 13 amino acids. The CDR3 loop reads CASGGGETDTQYF. CDR3 DNA: TGTGCCAGCGGGGGGGGTGAAACAGATACGCAGTATTTT.

This chain connects TRBV5-4 to TRBJ1-2; 8 bases line up with TRBD1. Per germline, CDR1 SGHNT and CDR2 YYREEE (reference sequence). Trimming cost V 4 bases and J 1 base; bases outside gene matches: 9. This CDR3 has 16 residues. CDR3 DNA: TGTGCCAGCAGCCCAGGGGGCAGTTGGGTTAACTATGGCTACACCTTC. Translated, it gives CASSPGGSWVNYGYTF.

This clone was picked up a small number of times. The V call is TRBV6-1, the J call TRBJ1-1, with TRBD1 identical over 9 bases. Per the germline V gene, CDR1 is MNHNS and CDR2 is SASEGT. There are 14 residues in the CDR3. V shed 3 bases and J 4 bases; nucleotides not matched to a gene: 3. The chain's CDR3 is CASSDGQGSTEAFF. The CDR3 coding sequence is TGTGCCAGCAGTGACGGACAGGGGAGCACTGAAGCTTTCTTT.

V is TRBV19 and J is TRBJ2-5, with a possible D match to TRBD1 (5 bases). In germline, CDR1 is LNHDA, CDR2 SQIVND (reference sequence). V was pared by 3 bases and J by 8 bases, with 19 bases between. The CDR3 is 15 amino acids. The CDR3 DNA follows: TGTGCCAGTAGTATGGGGCTGGGTCAGGACACAACCCAGTACTTC. Translated: CASSMGLGQDTTQYF. Combining the CDR3 with reference TRBV19 and TRBJ2-5 gives the whole variable domain DGGITQSPKYLFRKEGQNVTLSCEQNLNHDAMYWYRQDPGQGLRLIYYSQIVNDFQKGDIAEGYSVSREKKESFPLTVTSAQKNPTAFYLCASSMGLGQDTTQYFGPGTRLLVL.

CDR3 bases: TGTGCCAGCAGCCCGGGAGGCCGCTCTGGAAACACCATATATTTT. As protein: CASSPGGRSGNTIYF. The chain carries TRBV9 and TRBJ1-3; D is uncertain. Germline V gene lookup returns CDR1 SGDLS and CDR2 YYNGEE. CDR3 length: 15 amino acids. V dropped 4 bases and J dropped 0 bases, with 11 bases sitting between them.

The V and J genes are TRBV12-5 and TRBJ1-2, with 8 nucleotides matching TRBD1. The germline CDR1 and CDR2 sequences are LGHNT and FRNRAP. The CDR3 is 12 residues long. V trimming: 8 bases; J trimming: 4 bases; junction bases outside the gene matches: 3. Here the CDR3 reads CASHQGAYGYTF. In nucleotides, the CDR3 is TGTGCTAGTCACCAGGGGGCCTATGGCTACACCTTC.

This sequence joins TRBV10-1 and TRBJ2-2, with D unresolved. Trimming stripped 8 bases from V and 6 bases from J, with 10 bases between. The CDR3 length is 12 residues. Germline V CDR1 and CDR2: WNHNN, SYGVQD (reference sequence). The CDR3 reads CASSLAAGELFF. In DNA, the CDR3 is TGCGCCAGCTCCTTGGCGGCCGGGGAGCTGTTTTTT.

This clone was seen just once. The genes are TRBV23-1 and TRBJ1-4; 11 positions agree with TRBD1. TRBV23-1 is sorted into the ORF group, with uncertain function. This CDR3 spans 17 amino acids. Trimming removed 5 bases from V and 4 bases from J; junction bases left unmatched: 9. The CDR3 here is CASSYRDRGKYNEKLFF. The CDR3, as DNA: TGCGCCAGCAGTTACAGGGACAGGGGGAAATATAATGAAAAACTGTTTTTT.

This clone was counted a single time. The V and J genes are TRBV12-5 and TRBJ1-2; D remains unclear. The ends were cut back, 5 bases at V and 0 bases at J, with 4 bases in the middle. Germline V lookup: CDR1 LGHNT, CDR2 FRNRAP. This CDR3 is 12 amino acids long. This CDR3 is CASGLPNYGYTF. CDR3 in DNA: TGTGCTAGTGGTCTCCCTAACTATGGCTACACCTTC. Full variable domain (rest looked up from reference TRBV12-5 and TRBJ1-2): DARVTQTPRHKVTEMGQEVTMRCQPILGHNTVFWYRQTMMQGLELLAYFRNRAPLDDSGMPKDRFSAEMPDATLATLKIQPSEPRDSAVYFCASGLPNYGYTFGSGTRLTVV.